The 24 T cell receptor beta chains below were found in one sample sequenced in a study of T cells in tumors after PD-1 blockade. TCRdb's table, derived via immunoSEQ multiplex PCR, lists solely in-frame clones and lacks some. The data show 60,000 to 65,000 clones, with approximately 79% seen just once and around 5% held by the top ten. Sequences were derived from PBMCs, sampled after anti-PD-1 treatment. All receptors come from a human donor with basal cell carcinoma.

The rearrangement uses TRBV7-9 and TRBJ2-2; 10 positions agree with TRBD1. This CDR3 contains 16 residues. CDR1 is SEHNR and CDR2 is FQNEAQ in the germline V gene (reference sequence). The V segment lost 5 bases and the J segment 3 bases; nucleotides outside the gene matches: 6. The chain's CDR3 is CASSPETGGYTGELFF. The CDR3 DNA reads as TGTGCCAGCAGCCCAGAGACAGGGGGCTACACCGGGGAGCTGTTTTTT.

This clone has just a few counts. The genes are TRBV30 and TRBJ2-2; the D gene is possibly TRBD1 (5 bases). This CDR3 has 12 amino acids. In germline, CDR1 is GTSNPN, CDR2 SVGIG (reference sequence). The V gene lost 5 bases and the J gene lost 7 bases, with 11 bases spanning the gap. The CDR3 sequence is CAWHFQGGELFF. CDR3 in DNA: TGTGCCTGGCATTTCCAGGGCGGGGAGCTGTTTTTT.

This clone was counted a few times. V usage is TRBV19 and J usage is TRBJ1-6; 8 bases align to TRBD1. Germline loops: CDR1 LNHDA, CDR2 SQIVND (reference sequence). This CDR3 spans 15 amino acids. The V segment lost 3 bases and the J segment 10 bases; nucleotides outside the gene matches: 8. The CDR3 loop is CASSIAGGGISPLHF. In DNA, the CDR3 is TGTGCCAGTAGTATCGCAGGGGGCGGCATATCACCCCTCCACTTT.

The chain is built from TRBV6-5 and TRBJ2-5, with D perhaps TRBD1 or TRBD2 (6 bases each). V was clipped by 5 bases and J by 4 bases, with 17 bases between them. CDR3 length: 15 amino acids. Germline CDR1 is MNHEY and CDR2 is SVGAGI. The CDR3 DNA follows: TGTGCCAGCAGTCCCTCGGGGGCGAGAGGAGAGACCCAGTACTTC. Protein product: CASSPSGARGETQYF.

This chain links TRBV7-9 with TRBJ2-3; 7 nucleotides line up with TRBD2. The CDR3 loop spans 18 amino acids. Losses at the gene ends were 1 base for V and 1 base for J; bases not matched to a gene: 11. Germline CDR1 reads SEHNR; CDR2 reads FQNEAQ (reference sequence). For the CDR3, the DNA is TGTGCCAGCAGCTTAGGGGAGAGTGGGAGGGGCGGCACAGATACGCAGTATTTT. Protein product: CASSLGESGRGGTDTQYF.

J is TRBJ2-3 and V is TRBV5-6; D remains ambiguous. V was trimmed by 7 bases and J by 1 base, leaving 13 bases between them. The germline V gene encodes CDR1 SGHDT and CDR2 YYEEEE. The CDR3 sequence is 14 residues long. The CDR3 DNA is TGTGCCAGCGGGGAAGGAGACGGCACAGATACGCAGTATTTT. Translating gives CASGEGDGTDTQYF.

The chain couples TRBV30 to TRBJ2-1; 7 positions match TRBD2. This CDR3 is 15 amino acids long. Germline loops: CDR1 GTSNPN, CDR2 SVGIG (reference sequence). The V gene end was trimmed by 1 base and the J gene end by 6 bases; junction bases not matched to a gene: 9. The CDR3 nucleotides read TGTGCCTGGAGTGAGACGGGGAGGGGACTCAATGAGCAGTTCTTC. Amino acids: CAWSETGRGLNEQFF.

This clone came up a few times. This chain connects TRBV5-1 to TRBJ1-4; TRBD1 matches 8 bases. CDR1 is SGHRS, CDR2 YFSETQ, per germline. The CDR3 extends over 13 amino acids. V gave up 4 bases and J gave up 7 bases; unmatched junction bases: 3. In DNA, the CDR3 is TGCGCCAGCAGCGCCGGGACAGGTGAAAAACTGTTTTTT. The encoded protein is CASSAGTGEKLFF.

Concerning this clone: This sample includes further DNA sequences coding for the same CDR3. This sequence joins TRBV7-2 and TRBJ2-3; no definite D call. The CDR3 contains 14 residues. Germline loops: CDR1 SGHTA, CDR2 FQGNSA. The V end was cut by 1 base, the J end by 5 bases, with 10 bases between. CDR3 bases: TGTGCCAGCAGCTTAGGCCCAGTTCGAGATACGCAGTATTTT. This sequence encodes CASSLGPVRDTQYF.

A few counts support this clone. A junction boundary mismatches the germline segment, possibly from a read error. The chain combines TRBV12-5 with TRBJ1-1; no firm D call. This CDR3 is built from 12 residues. Per the germline V gene, CDR1 is LGHNT and CDR2 is FRNRAP. CDR3 residues: CASALDGFEAFF. The CDR3 DNA reads as TGTGCTAGTGCTTTGGACGGTTTTGAAGCTTTCTTT.

This clone was recorded a few times. This chain joins TRBV4-2 and TRBJ1-2; no definite D call. The CDR3 consists of 15 residues. Trimming left V 0 bases short and J 0 bases short, with 8 bases between. Germline values: CDR1 LGHNA, CDR2 YNFKEQ. CDR3 DNA: TGTGCCAGCAGCCAAGATATGGGAGCTAACTATGGCTACACCTTC. Its translation is CASSQDMGANYGYTF.

The rearrangement joins TRBV19 to TRBJ2-1; D is possibly TRBD1 (6 bases). Germline V CDR1 and CDR2: LNHDA, SQIVND (reference sequence). V was shortened by 5 bases and J by 4 bases, with 18 bases between the two germline ends. CDR3 length equals 16 residues. The chain's CDR3 is CASSVRTVELYNEQFF. The DNA for the CDR3 is TGTGCCAGTAGTGTTCGGACAGTCGAGTTATACAATGAGCAGTTCTTC.

The chain combines TRBV2 with TRBJ2-3, with D unclear. CDR1 is SNHLY and CDR2 is FYNNEI in the germline V gene. There are 15 residues in the CDR3. Trimming shortened V by 3 bases and J by 2 bases, and 12 bases separated the two germline ends. The DNA for the CDR3 is TGTGCCAGCAGTGATTGGGTGGAGTACACAGATACGCAGTATTTT. Protein sequence: CASSDWVEYTDTQYF.

The CDR3 coding sequence is TGCAGCGTCGGTCGGGGCGGGGGCTCGAACACCGGGGAGCTGTTTTTT. Its protein product is CSVGRGGGSNTGELFF. The chain employs TRBV29-1 and TRBJ2-2, with D possibly being TRBD2 (7 bases). Trimming removed 6 bases at V and 0 bases at J, with 17 bases between. Germline V CDR1 and CDR2: SQVTM, ANQGSEA. The CDR3 runs 16 residues.

This rearrangement joins TRBV10-3 to TRBJ2-2, with 8 bases matching TRBD2. Germline CDR1 is ENHRY and CDR2 is SYGVKD. The CDR3 runs 18 residues. J lost 7 bases, V lost 8 bases, and 21 bases had no gene match. The CDR3 spells CAIRGTRGGPPSGGELFF. For the CDR3, the DNA is TGTGCCATCCGGGGGACTCGCGGGGGGCCACCGTCGGGCGGGGAGCTGTTTTTT.

The genes are TRBV5-1 and TRBJ2-1; 10 bases match TRBD1. The CDR3 is 15 amino acids. V shed 0 bases, J shed 4 bases, and the junction held 1 base outside the gene matches. The germline CDR1 and CDR2 sequences are SGHRS and YFSETQ. The CDR3 sequence: CASSLEGQGYNEQFF. CDR3 DNA: TGCGCCAGCAGCTTGGAGGGACAGGGGTACAATGAGCAGTTCTTC.

The chain carries TRBV5-6 and TRBJ1-1; perhaps TRBD1 as D (5 bases). Trimming cost V 4 bases and J 6 bases, with 19 bases left between them. Germline V gene lookup returns CDR1 SGHDT and CDR2 YYEEEE. The CDR3 contains 15 residues. The CDR3 region is CASSLRGGPGPEAFF. In nucleotides, the CDR3 is TGTGCCAGCAGCCTACGCGGGGGACCCGGACCTGAAGCTTTCTTT.

The rearrangement joins TRBV6-2 or TRBV6-3 to TRBJ1-1, with D unresolved. V was pared by 2 bases and J by 0 bases, with 7 bases between. Germline V CDR1 and CDR2: MNHEY, SVGEGT. This CDR3 is 14 amino acids long. This chain's CDR3 is CASSYRVMNTEAFF. The DNA of the CDR3 is TGTGCCAGCAGTTACAGGGTTATGAACACTGAAGCTTTCTTT.

CDR3 loop: CAISDPTGGKGELFF. DNA of the CDR3: TGTGCCATCAGTGACCCTACAGGGGGGAAAGGGGAGCTGTTTTTT. The gene calls are TRBV10-3 and TRBJ2-2, with 8 positions matching TRBD1. From germline, CDR1 is ENHRY and CDR2 SYGVKD. Losses at the gene ends were 3 bases for V and 8 bases for J; bases not matched to a gene: 8. CDR3 length: 15 amino acids.

V gene TRBV24-1 combines with J gene TRBJ1-2; TRBD1 aligns across 7 bases. The CDR3 runs to 17 residues. V was pared by 0 bases and J by 2 bases, with 8 bases of the junction left unmatched. Germline CDR1 reads KGHDR; CDR2 reads SFDVKD. CDR3 sequence reads: CATSDLFCVGQNYGYTF. The CDR3 bases are TGTGCCACCAGTGATTTGTTTTGCGTGGGACAGAACTATGGCTACACCTTC.

The rearrangement joins TRBV5-6 to TRBJ2-5; D is tentatively TRBD1 or TRBD2 (5 bases each). In germline, CDR1 is SGHDT, CDR2 YYEEEE. Between the trimmed V and J ends, which lost 5 bases and 0 bases, there was a span of 11 bases. There are 14 residues in the CDR3. CDR3 coding DNA: TGTGCCAGCAGAAGGGACGGATACCAAGAGACCCAGTACTTC. This gives the protein CASRRDGYQETQYF.

The chain is built from TRBV10-1 and TRBJ2-1; possible D gene TRBD2, 6 bases. This CDR3 spans 17 amino acids. Germline V gives CDR1 WNHNN, CDR2 SYGVQD (reference sequence). V lost 3 bases and J lost 5, with 20 bases in between. The CDR3 region is CASSEGLGLAINNEQFF. The CDR3 coding sequence is TGCGCCAGCAGTGAAGGTCTAGGGCTAGCGATTAACAATGAGCAGTTCTTC.

V and J are TRBV3-1 (or the pseudogene TRBV3-2) and TRBJ1-1; the D gene is possibly TRBD1 (6 bases). The germline gives CDR1 LGHDT, CDR2 YNNKEL (reference sequence). The V gene lost 7 bases and the J gene lost 3 bases, with 9 bases spanning the gap. The CDR3 is made up of 12 amino acids. CDR3 sequence: CASTYRDTEAFF. CDR3 sequence (DNA): TGTGCCAGCACTTACAGGGACACTGAAGCTTTCTTT.

This rearrangement joins TRBV2 to TRBJ1-1; D is perhaps TRBD1 (6 bases). V was pared by 7 bases and J by 7 bases, with 19 bases between. The germline V gene has CDR1 SNHLY and CDR2 FYNNEI. This CDR3 spans 14 amino acids. CDR3 residues: CASKGGVPWGEAFF. In DNA, the CDR3 is TGTGCCAGCAAGGGGGGTGTTCCCTGGGGTGAAGCTTTCTTT.